The entry below gives a single T cell receptor beta chain sequence along with its context. What it recognizes is unknown. Other DNA variants within this sample encode the same CDR3. V was clipped by 4 bases and J by 0 bases, with 8 bases between them. The CDR3 has 13 residues. Per germline, CDR1 SGHRS and CDR2 YFSETQ. These data belong to a study of cytomegalovirus exposure and HLA in healthy donors. Use of 60 Vbeta and 13 Jbeta primers characterized the PCR. In the original workflow: An analysis that came later counted some 85 million unique TCR beta chains, approximately 10 million shared. Assay used: immunoSEQ multiplex PCR; TCRdb lists only in-frame clones, some missing. The V and J calls and clone size were taken over from that table, and D and trimming were inferred from the DNA. The data contain about 220,000 clones, around four fifths of them singletons. Findings and limits, study-wide: In vitro experiments confirmed that a few CMV-associated chains were specific for CMV antigens.

The gene calls are TRBV5-1 and TRBJ2-7, with D possibly matching TRBD1 (6 bases). The source is a boy aged 2-9 years in good health and CMV-seronegative. Sequencing was performed on PBMCs. The CDR3 sequence: CASSPDSSYEQYF. The CDR3 region has the DNA TGCGCCAGCAGCCCGGACAGCTCCTACGAGCAGTACTTC. The full variable domain, in which reference TRBV5-1 and TRBJ2-7 provide the parts outside the CDR3, is KAGVTQTPRYLIKTRGQQVTLSCSPISGHRSVSWYQQTPGQGLQFLFEYFSETQRNKGNFPGRFSGRQFSNSRSEMNVSTLELGDSALYLCASSPDSSYEQYFGPGTRLTVT.